The clone carrying this T cell receptor (beta chain) was seen many times. TCRdb processed the reads anew with MiXCR; each CDR3 protein has one entry. The data hold about 310,000 distinct CDR3 sequences, with around 10% observed a single time. The sample belongs to a study of T cell repertoires in cytomegalovirus infection. CDR1 and CDR2 (germline): SGHVS, FQNEAQ. The CDR3 has 14 amino acids. The V and J ends lost 5 bases and 1 base respectively, with 11 bases between them. The V call is TRBV7-8, the J call TRBJ1-1; D possibly corresponds to TRBD1 (6 bases). The sequenced sample was PBMCs. This clonotype was obtained from a human donor in good health (CMV status not recorded). Some clones in this sample may be carry-over from other donors' samples. The CDR3 sequence is CASSPGDPNTEAFF. In DNA form, the CDR3 reads TGTGCCAGCAGCCCAGGGGACCCGAACACTGAAGCTTTCTTT.